This T cell receptor (beta chain) was recovered during a study of Graves' ophthalmopathy and Graves' hyperthyroidism. This clonotype came up many times. The antigen is undetermined. General observations from the study: Appearing in blood as well were most expanded thyroid clonotypes above 0.001 frequency.

V was pared by 3 bases and J by 5 bases, with 8 bases between. Germline CDR1 and CDR2: LGHNT and FRNRAP. This CDR3 contains 12 residues. The authors amplified TCR beta CDR3 regions from RNA transcripts. RT-PCR with HTBI primers came first, then second-round multiplex PCR. MiXCR, run by TCRdb on the multiplex PCR reads, gives a single entry per CDR3 protein. The sample shows hundreds of thousands of distinct CDR3 sequences, 20% to 25% of them seen only once. The rearrangement links TRBV12-5 to TRBJ2-7; maybe TRBD1 (5 bases). The receptor was isolated from a woman under 30 with stable Graves' hyperthyroidism. Some clones in this sample may be carry-over from other donors' samples. The specimen was peripheral blood. The CDR3 loop is CASGFSRDEQYF. In nucleotides, the CDR3 is TGTGCTAGTGGTTTTTCCAGGGACGAGCAGTACTTC.